This T cell receptor (beta chain) was recovered during a study of T cell responses to AZD1222 COVID-19 vaccine. Background on the study: The analysis combined second doses at about 4 or about 12 weeks. Study-wide points: Regions left unmutated in variants are reportedly the target of nearly half of spike-specific TCRs. Clonal diversity may have been underestimated, and the donors were mostly white British, with more females than males.

On this clone: Its antigen is as yet unknown.

Germline values: CDR1 MDHEN, CDR2 SYDVKM. The CDR3 is made up of 17 amino acids. Germline trimming cut 3 bases from V and 8 bases from J; bases unmatched to any gene: 10. Libraries were prepared by immunoSEQ multiplex PCR; TCRdb keeps only in-frame clonotypes and omits some of them. This repertoire shows some 140,000 clones, roughly 90% found once; its top ten account for roughly 3.1%. The TCR was taken from an adult in good health. V usage is TRBV28 and J usage is TRBJ1-4; 12 bases are a match to TRBD1. The sample consisted of peripheral blood, taken on day 0 of AZD1222 vaccination. Here the CDR3 reads CASSFWGQGAEEEKLFF. The CDR3 DNA is TGTGCCAGCAGTTTCTGGGGACAGGGGGCAGAAGAAGAAAAACTGTTTTTT.